This TCR beta chain was obtained from a study of Ad26.COV2.S vaccination and SARS-CoV-2 variants. The overall study: The donor was enrolled in the Ad26.COV2.S arm of the COV1001 trial.

Study results and caveats: Vaccinated individuals (as opposed to placebo recipients) had higher spike-specific TCR breadth. Responses of T cells in total may have been underestimated by the TCR breadth and depth analyses.

This CDR3 is 15 amino acids long. Germline-derived CDR1 and CDR2 are SGHAT and FQNNGV. V dropped 2 bases and J dropped 1 base, with 11 bases sitting between them. Some clones are missing from TCRdb's copy, which holds only in-frame ones; the method was immunoSEQ multiplex PCR. The sample includes approximately 410,000 clones, roughly 90% seen only once; the top ten take more than 1.5%. Treatment given: roughly 18 received Ad26.COV2.S at low or high dose, single or two shots; about 5 received placebo; per-sample allocation not given. After the first vaccine or placebo injection, samples were drawn on day 63. Donor was an adult aged 18-55 years in Boston. This clone is a singleton in its sample. What it binds is not known.

Sample: peripheral blood, taken in a trial of Ad26.COV2.S vaccine versus placebo. The chain carries TRBV11-2 and TRBJ1-1; D is unresolved. The TCR originated in a person between 18 and 59 years old who received the Ad26.COV2.S COVID-19 vaccine or a placebo. The CDR3 loop is CASSLSGVQNTEAFF. As DNA, the CDR3 is TGTGCCAGCAGCTTATCTGGGGTTCAGAACACTGAAGCTTTCTTT.